These 8 T cell receptor beta chains share one sample of origin, sequenced in a study of blood T cell repertoires in COVID-19. Clones were sequenced by immunoSEQ multiplex PCR, and TCRdb holds only the in-frame ones, with some missing. This repertoire shows roughly 58,000 clones, roughly two thirds found once; its top ten account for 51%. The sequenced material came from PBMCs or T cells enriched from blood (not recorded which). The receptor set was obtained from an older woman who had been exposed to COVID-19.

This clone was seen a handful of times. The chain employs TRBV6-2 or TRBV6-3 and TRBJ2-2; 9 bases map to TRBD2. V shed 1 base, J shed 6 bases, and the junction held 9 bases outside the gene matches. The CDR3 runs 17 residues. Germline V gene lookup returns CDR1 MNHEY and CDR2 SVGEGT. The CDR3 loop is CASSYYLSGSSAGELFF. DNA for the CDR3: TGTGCCAGCAGTTACTATCTTAGCGGGAGTAGCGCCGGGGAGCTGTTTTTT.

The chain recombines TRBV5-6 with TRBJ1-1; D remains ambiguous. The V and J ends lost 0 bases and 10 bases respectively, with 16 bases between them. In germline, CDR1 is SGHDT, CDR2 YYEEEE. The CDR3 extends over 14 amino acids. The chain's CDR3 is CASSLDRDQLRAFF. DNA for the CDR3: TGTGCCAGCAGCTTGGACAGAGACCAGCTTAGAGCTTTCTTT.

The genes are TRBV2 and TRBJ2-5; 8 nucleotides match TRBD2. V was pared by 7 bases and J by 7 bases, with 8 bases of the junction left unmatched. There are 13 residues in the CDR3. Germline V gene data show CDR1 as SNHLY and CDR2 as FYNNEI. The CDR3 reads CASKGPRGGTQYF. The CDR3, as DNA: TGTGCCAGCAAAGGGCCACGGGGGGGGACCCAGTACTTC.

The V call is TRBV29-1, the J call TRBJ1-2; 7 nucleotides line up with TRBD1. This CDR3 region has 11 residues. The germline CDR1 and CDR2 sequences are SQVTM and ANQGSEA. The V segment lost 5 bases and the J segment 6 bases; nucleotides outside the gene matches: 3. In DNA form, the CDR3 reads TGCAGCGTTCGACAGGGAAATGGCTACACCTTC. Its translation is CSVRQGNGYTF.

The chain uses TRBV11-2 and TRBJ1-3, with D hard to call. CDR1 and CDR2 (germline): SGHAT, FQNNGV. The CDR3 sequence is 14 residues long. Trimming left V 5 bases short and J 0 bases short, with 8 bases between. The CDR3 bases are TGTGCCAGCAGCCCCGGGAACTCTGGAAACACCATATATTTT. Translating it yields CASSPGNSGNTIYF.

This chain connects TRBV7-2 to TRBJ2-5, with 9 bases lining up with TRBD1. V shed 5 bases, J shed 5 bases, and the junction held 18 bases outside the gene matches. CDR3 length equals 18 residues. The germline V gene encodes CDR1 SGHTA and CDR2 FQGNSA. The CDR3 protein is CASSPTGTGLSRIETQYF. Here the CDR3 DNA reads TGTGCCAGCAGCCCAACCGGGACAGGGCTCTCCCGGATTGAGACCCAGTACTTC.

The chain recombines TRBV4-1 with TRBJ1-2, with 10 bases fitting TRBD1. CDR1 is MGHRA, CDR2 YSYEKL, per germline. The trim removed 0 bases at V and 6 bases at J, leaving 7 bases unmatched. This CDR3 contains 16 residues. The CDR3, as DNA: TGCGCCAGCAGCCAAGAGGGGACAGGGGTCATGAATGGCTACACCTTC. This gives the protein CASSQEGTGVMNGYTF.

The genes are TRBV28 and TRBJ2-1, with 14 bases identical to TRBD2. This CDR3 contains 19 residues. After removal of 6 bases from V and 0 bases from J, the junction contained 10 bases not matched to a gene. In germline, CDR1 is MDHEN, CDR2 SYDVKM. CDR3: CASSLPPGTSGGSYNEQFF. DNA for the CDR3: TGTGCCAGCAGCCTGCCCCCCGGGACTAGCGGGGGCTCCTACAATGAGCAGTTCTTC.